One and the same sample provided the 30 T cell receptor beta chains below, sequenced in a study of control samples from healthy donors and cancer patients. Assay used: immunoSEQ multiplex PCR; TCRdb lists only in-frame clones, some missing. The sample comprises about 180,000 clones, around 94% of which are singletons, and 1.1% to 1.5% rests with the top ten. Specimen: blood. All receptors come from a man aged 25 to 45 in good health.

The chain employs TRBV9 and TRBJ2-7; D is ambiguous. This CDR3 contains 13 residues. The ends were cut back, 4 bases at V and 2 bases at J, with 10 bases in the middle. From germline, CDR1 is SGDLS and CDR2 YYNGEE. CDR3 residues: CASSSRGAYEQYF. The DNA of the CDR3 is TGTGCCAGCAGCTCCAGAGGAGCCTACGAGCAGTACTTC.

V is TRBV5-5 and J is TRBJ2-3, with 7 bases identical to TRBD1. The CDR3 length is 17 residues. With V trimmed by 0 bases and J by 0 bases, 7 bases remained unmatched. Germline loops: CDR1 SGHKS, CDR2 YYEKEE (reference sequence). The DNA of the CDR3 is TGTGCCAGCAGCTTGGCCCACAGGGGACCTAGCACAGATACGCAGTATTTT. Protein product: CASSLAHRGPSTDTQYF.

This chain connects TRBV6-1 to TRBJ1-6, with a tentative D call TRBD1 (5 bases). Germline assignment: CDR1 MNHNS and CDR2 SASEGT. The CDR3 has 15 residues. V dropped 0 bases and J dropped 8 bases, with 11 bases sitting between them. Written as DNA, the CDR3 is TGTGCCAGCAGTGAAGCGAGCCAGGGCTATTCACCCCTCCACTTT. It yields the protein CASSEASQGYSPLHF.

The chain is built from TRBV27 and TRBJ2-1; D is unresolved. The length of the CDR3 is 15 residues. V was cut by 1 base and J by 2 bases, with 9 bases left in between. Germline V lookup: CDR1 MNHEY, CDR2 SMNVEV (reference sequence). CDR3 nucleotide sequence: TGTGCCAGCAGTTTATTCCGTGCGACCTACAATGAGCAGTTCTTC. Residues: CASSLFRATYNEQFF.

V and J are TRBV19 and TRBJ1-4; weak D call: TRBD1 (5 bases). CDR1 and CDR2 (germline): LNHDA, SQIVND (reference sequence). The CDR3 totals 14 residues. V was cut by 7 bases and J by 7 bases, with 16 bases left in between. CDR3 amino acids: CASTPGRGTEKLFF. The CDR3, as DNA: TGTGCCAGTACCCCTGGAAGGGGCACTGAAAAACTGTTTTTT.

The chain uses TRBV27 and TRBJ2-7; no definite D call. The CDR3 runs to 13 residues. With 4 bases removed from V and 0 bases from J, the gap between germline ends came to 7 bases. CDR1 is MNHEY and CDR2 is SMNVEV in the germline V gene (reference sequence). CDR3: CASSYSSSYEQYF. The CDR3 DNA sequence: TGTGCCAGCAGTTACAGCAGCTCCTACGAGCAGTACTTC.

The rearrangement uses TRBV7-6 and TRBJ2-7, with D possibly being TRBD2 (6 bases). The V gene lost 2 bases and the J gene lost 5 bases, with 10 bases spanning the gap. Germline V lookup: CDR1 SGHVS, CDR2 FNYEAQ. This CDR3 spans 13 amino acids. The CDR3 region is CASSLFSGDEQYF. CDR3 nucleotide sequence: TGTGCCAGCAGCTTATTTTCGGGAGACGAGCAGTACTTC.

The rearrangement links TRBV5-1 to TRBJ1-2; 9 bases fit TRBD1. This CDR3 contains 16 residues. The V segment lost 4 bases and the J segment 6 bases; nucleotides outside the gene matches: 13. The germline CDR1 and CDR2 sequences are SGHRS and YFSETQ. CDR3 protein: CASSPDRGGNGNGYTF. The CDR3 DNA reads TGCGCCAGCAGCCCCGACAGGGGGGGGAACGGGAATGGCTACACCTTC. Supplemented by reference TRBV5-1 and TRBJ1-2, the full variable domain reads KAGVTQTPRYLIKTRGQQVTLSCSPISGHRSVSWYQQTPGQGLQFLFEYFSETQRNKGNFPGRFSGRQFSNSRSEMNVSTLELGDSALYLCASSPDRGGNGNGYTFGSGTRLTVV.

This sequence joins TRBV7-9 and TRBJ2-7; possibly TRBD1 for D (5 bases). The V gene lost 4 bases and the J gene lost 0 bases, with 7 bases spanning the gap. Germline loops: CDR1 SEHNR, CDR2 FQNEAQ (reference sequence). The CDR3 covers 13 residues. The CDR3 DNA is TGTGCCAGCAGCTCGACAGTCTCCTACGAGCAGTACTTC. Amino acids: CASSSTVSYEQYF.

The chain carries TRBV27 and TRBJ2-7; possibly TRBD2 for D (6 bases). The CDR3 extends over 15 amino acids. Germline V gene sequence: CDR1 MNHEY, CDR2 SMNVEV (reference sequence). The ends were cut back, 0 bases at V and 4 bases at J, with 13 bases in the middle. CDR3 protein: CASSLSGDSFYEQYF. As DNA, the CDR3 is TGTGCCAGCAGTTTATCGGGGGACTCCTTTTACGAGCAGTACTTC.

The CDR3 reads CASSPTGGKNTEAFF. The DNA for the CDR3 is TGCGCCAGCAGCCCGACGGGGGGTAAGAACACTGAAGCTTTCTTT. The chain uses TRBV4-1 and TRBJ1-1; tentatively, D is TRBD1 (5 bases). The CDR3 sequence is 15 residues long. Germline loops: CDR1 MGHRA, CDR2 YSYEKL. Trimming cost V 4 bases and J 1 base, with 13 bases left between them.

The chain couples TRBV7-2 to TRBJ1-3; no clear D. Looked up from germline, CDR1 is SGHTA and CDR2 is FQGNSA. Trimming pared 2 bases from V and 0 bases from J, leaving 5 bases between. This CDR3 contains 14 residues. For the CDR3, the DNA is TGTGCCAGCAGCTTAACTGGCTCTGGAAACACCATATATTTT. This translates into CASSLTGSGNTIYF.

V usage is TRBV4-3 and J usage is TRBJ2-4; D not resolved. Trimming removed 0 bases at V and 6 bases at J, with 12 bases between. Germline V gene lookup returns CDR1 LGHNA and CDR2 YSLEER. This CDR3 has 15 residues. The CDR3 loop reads CASSQDPGTLNIQYF. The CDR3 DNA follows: TGCGCCAGCAGCCAAGACCCAGGAACCCTAAACATTCAGTACTTC.

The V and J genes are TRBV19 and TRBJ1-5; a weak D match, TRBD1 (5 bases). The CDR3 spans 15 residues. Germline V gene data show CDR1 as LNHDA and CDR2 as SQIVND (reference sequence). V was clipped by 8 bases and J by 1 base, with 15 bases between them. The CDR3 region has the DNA TGTGCCAGTCGGAGGGGAGGCCAGAGCAATCAGCCCCAGCATTTT. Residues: CASRRGGQSNQPQHF.

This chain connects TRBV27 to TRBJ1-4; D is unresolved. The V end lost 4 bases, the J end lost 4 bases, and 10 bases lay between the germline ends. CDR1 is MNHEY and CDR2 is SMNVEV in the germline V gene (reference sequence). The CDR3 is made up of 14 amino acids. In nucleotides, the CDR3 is TGTGCCAGCAGTTCCCGTTGGGGTAATGAAAAACTGTTTTTT. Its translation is CASSSRWGNEKLFF.

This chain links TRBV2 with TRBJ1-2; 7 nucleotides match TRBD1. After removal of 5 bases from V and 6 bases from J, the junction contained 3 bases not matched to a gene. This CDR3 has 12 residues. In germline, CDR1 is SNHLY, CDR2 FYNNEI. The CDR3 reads CASSNQGDGYTF. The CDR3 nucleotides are TGTGCCAGCAGTAACCAGGGGGATGGCTACACCTTC.

The CDR3: CASSLTFSTQGSGYTF. The CDR3 DNA reads TGTGCCAGCAGTTTAACGTTCTCCACACAGGGGAGCGGCTACACCTTC. This chain joins TRBV6-5 and TRBJ1-2; 7 bases match TRBD1. Losses at the gene ends were 4 bases for V and 8 bases for J; bases not matched to a gene: 16. This CDR3 has 16 amino acids. Germline CDR1 is MNHEY and CDR2 is SVGAGI.

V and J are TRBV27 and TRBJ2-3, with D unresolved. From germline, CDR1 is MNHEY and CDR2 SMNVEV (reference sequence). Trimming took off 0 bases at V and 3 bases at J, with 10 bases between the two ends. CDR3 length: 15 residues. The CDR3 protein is CASSLSPEWTDTQYF. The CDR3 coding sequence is TGTGCCAGCAGTTTATCTCCCGAATGGACAGATACGCAGTATTTT.

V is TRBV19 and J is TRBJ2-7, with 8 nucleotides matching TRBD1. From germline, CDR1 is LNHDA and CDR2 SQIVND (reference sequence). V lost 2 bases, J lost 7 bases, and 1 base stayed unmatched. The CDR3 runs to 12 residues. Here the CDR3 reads CASSIRTGEQYF. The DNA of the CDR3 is TGTGCCAGTAGTATAAGGACAGGGGAGCAGTACTTC.

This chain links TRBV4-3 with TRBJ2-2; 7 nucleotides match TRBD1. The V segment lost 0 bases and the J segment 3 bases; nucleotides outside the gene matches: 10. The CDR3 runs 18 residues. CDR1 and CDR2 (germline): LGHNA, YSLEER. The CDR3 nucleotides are TGCGCCAGCAGCCAAGAACTTCCCCTCGGGACAGACACCGGGGAGCTGTTTTTT. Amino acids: CASSQELPLGTDTGELFF.

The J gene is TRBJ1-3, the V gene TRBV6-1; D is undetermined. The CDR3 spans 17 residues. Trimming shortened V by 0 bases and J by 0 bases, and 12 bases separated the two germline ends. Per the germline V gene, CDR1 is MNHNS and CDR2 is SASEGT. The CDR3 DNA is TGTGCCAGCAGTGAAGCCCTATGGACCGTCTCTGGAAACACCATATATTTT. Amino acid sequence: CASSEALWTVSGNTIYF.

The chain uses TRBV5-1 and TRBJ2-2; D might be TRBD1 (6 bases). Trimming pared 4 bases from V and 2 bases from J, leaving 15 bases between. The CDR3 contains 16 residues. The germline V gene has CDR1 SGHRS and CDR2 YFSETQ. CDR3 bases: TGCGCCAGCAGCGCCTTTACAGGGTTCAACACCGGGGAGCTGTTTTTT. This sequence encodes CASSAFTGFNTGELFF.

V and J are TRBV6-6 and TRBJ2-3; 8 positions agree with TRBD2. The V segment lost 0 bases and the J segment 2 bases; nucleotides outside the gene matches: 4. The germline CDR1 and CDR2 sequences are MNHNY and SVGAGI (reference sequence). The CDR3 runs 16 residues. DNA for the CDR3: TGTGCCAGCAGTTACTCCGGGACTAGAATCACAGATACGCAGTATTTT. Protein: CASSYSGTRITDTQYF.

CDR3: CASSFGQTSDTQYF. CDR3 sequence (DNA): TGCGCCAGCAGCTTCGGACAGACTTCAGATACGCAGTATTTT. This rearrangement joins TRBV5-1 to TRBJ2-3; a possible D gene is TRBD1 (6 bases). CDR1 is SGHRS, CDR2 YFSETQ, per germline. CDR3 length: 14 amino acids. Trimming took off 2 bases at V and 4 bases at J, with 11 bases between the two ends.

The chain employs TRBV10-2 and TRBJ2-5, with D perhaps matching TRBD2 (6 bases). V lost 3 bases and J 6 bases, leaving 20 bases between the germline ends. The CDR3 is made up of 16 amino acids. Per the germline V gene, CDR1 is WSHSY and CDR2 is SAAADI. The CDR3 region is CASSDRGTPRGKTQYF. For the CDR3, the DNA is TGCGCCAGCAGTGACCGGGGGACCCCCCGGGGGAAGACCCAGTACTTC.

CDR3 DNA sequence: TGTGCCAGCAGGGGACAGGCAAACACTGAAGCTTTCTTT. Translating it yields CASRGQANTEAFF. The rearrangement links TRBV3-1 (or the pseudogene TRBV3-2) to TRBJ1-1, with 8 bases aligning to TRBD1. V lost 6 bases and J lost 2; bases outside the gene matches: 2. From germline, CDR1 is LGHDT and CDR2 YNNKEL (reference sequence). This CDR3 region has 13 residues.

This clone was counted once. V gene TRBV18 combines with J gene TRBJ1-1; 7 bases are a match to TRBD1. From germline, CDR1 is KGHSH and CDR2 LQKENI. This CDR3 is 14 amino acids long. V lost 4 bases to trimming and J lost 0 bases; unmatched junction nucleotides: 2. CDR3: CASSRDSLNTEAFF. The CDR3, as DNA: TGTGCCAGCTCACGGGACAGCTTGAACACTGAAGCTTTCTTT.

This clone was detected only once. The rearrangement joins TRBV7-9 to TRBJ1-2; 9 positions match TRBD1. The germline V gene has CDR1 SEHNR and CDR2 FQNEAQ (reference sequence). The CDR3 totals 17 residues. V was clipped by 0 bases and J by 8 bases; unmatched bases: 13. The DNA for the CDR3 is TGTGCCAGCAGCTTAGCCGAGGCGGGACAGGGTAGGTTCGGCTACACCTTC. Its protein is CASSLAEAGQGRFGYTF.

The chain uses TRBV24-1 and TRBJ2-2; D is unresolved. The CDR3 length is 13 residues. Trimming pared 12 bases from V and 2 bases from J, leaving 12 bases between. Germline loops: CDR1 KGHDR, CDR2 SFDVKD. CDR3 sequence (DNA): TGTGCCGTGCAAACAAGTAACACCGGGGAGCTGTTTTTT. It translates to CAVQTSNTGELFF.

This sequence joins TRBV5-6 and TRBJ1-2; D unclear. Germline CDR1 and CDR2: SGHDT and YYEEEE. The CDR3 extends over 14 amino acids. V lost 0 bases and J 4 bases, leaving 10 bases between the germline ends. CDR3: CASSLGPALYGYTF. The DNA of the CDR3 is TGTGCCAGCAGCTTGGGCCCGGCCCTCTATGGCTACACCTTC. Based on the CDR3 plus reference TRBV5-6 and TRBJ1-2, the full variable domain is DAGVTQSPTHLIKTRGQQVTLRCSPKSGHDTVSWYQQALGQGPQFIFQYYEEEERQRGNFPDRFSGHQFPNYSSELNVNALLLGDSALYLCASSLGPALYGYTFGSGTRLTVV.